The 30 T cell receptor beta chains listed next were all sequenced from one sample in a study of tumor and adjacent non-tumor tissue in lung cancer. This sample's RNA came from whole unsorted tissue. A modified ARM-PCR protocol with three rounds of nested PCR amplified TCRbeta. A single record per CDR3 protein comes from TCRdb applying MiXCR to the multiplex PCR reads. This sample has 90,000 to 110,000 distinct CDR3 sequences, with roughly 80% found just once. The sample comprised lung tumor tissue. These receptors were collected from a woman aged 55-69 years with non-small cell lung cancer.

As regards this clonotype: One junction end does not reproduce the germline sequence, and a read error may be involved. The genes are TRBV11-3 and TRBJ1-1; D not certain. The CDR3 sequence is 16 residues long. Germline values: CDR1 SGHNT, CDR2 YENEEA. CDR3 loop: CTSSSKVRRDDTEAFF. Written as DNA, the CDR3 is TGTACCAGCAGCTCTAAGGTCCGTCGGGATGACACTGAAGCTTTCTTT.

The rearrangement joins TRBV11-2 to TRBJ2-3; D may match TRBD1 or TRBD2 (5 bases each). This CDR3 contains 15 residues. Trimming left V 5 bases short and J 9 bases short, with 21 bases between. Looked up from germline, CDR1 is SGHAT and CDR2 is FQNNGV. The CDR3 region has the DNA TGTGCCAGCAGCCTAGGGACGGTGGGAACGGAAACGCAGTATTTT. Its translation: CASSLGTVGTETQYF.

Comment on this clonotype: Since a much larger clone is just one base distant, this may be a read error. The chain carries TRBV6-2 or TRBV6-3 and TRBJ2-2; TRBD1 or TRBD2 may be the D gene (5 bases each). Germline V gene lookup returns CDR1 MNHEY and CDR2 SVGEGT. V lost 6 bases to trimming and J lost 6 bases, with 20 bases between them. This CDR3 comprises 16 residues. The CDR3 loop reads CASRPGTGAAAGELFF. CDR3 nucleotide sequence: TGTGCCAGCAGACCCGGGACGGGTGCCGCAGCCGGGGAGCTGTTTTTT.

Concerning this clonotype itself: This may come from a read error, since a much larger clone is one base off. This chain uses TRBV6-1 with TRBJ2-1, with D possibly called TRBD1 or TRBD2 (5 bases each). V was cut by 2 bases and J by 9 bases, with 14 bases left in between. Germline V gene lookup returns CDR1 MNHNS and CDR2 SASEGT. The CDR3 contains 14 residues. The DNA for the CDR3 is TGTGCCAGCAGTGAAATGAGAGGGGCCGGTGAGCAGTTCTTC. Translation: CASSEMRGAGEQFF.

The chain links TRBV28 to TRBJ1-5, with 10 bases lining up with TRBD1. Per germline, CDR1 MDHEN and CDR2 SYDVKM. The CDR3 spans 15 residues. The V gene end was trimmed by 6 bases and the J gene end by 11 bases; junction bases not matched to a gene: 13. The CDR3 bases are TGTGCCAGCAGGCCAGGGACAGGGGAAGCACAGGCCCAGCATTTT. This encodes CASRPGTGEAQAQHF.

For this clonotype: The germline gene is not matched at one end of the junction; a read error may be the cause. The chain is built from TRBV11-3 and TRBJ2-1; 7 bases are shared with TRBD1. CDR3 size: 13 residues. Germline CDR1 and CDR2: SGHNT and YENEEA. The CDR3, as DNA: TGTGCCAGCAGCTTAGTGGGACAGTGGGATGCGATCTTC. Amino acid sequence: CASSLVGQWDAIF.

This chain's CDR3 is CATSSGSGKNNEQFF. The CDR3 DNA reads TGTGCCACCAGCAGTGGTAGCGGGAAAAACAATGAGCAGTTCTTC. This chain links TRBV15 with TRBJ2-1, with 8 bases matching TRBD2. The junction had 6 bases not matched to a gene; V was cut back by 3 bases and J by 5 bases. Looked up from germline, CDR1 is LNHNV and CDR2 is YYDKDF (reference sequence). The CDR3 is 15 residues long.

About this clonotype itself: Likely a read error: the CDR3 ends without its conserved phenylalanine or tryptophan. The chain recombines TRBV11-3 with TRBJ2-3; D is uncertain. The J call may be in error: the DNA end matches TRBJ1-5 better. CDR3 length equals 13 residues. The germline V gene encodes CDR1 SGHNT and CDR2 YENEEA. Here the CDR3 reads CTSRKSQGDTQHL. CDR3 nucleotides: TGTACCAGCAGAAAGAGCCAAGGTGATACGCAGCATCTT.

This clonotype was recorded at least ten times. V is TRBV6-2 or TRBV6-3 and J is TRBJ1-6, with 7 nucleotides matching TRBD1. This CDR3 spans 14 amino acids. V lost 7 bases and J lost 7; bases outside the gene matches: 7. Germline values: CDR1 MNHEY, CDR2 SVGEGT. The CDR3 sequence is CASKLTGTNSPLHF. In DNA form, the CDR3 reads TGTGCCAGCAAGCTGACAGGGACAAATTCACCCCTCCACTTT.

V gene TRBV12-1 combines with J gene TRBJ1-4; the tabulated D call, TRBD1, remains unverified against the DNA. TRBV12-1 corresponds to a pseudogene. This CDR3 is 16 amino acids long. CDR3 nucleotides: TGCGCCAGCAGGCCCCGGGGGGGTATTCTAATGAATAACTGTTTTTTT. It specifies CASRPRGGILMNNCFF.

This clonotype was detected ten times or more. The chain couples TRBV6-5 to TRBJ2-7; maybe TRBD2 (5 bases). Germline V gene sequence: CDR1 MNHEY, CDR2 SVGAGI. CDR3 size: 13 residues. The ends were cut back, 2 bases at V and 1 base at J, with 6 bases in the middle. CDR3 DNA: TGTGCCAGCAGTTACGGCGGGTCCTACGAGCAGTACTTC. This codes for CASSYGGSYEQYF.

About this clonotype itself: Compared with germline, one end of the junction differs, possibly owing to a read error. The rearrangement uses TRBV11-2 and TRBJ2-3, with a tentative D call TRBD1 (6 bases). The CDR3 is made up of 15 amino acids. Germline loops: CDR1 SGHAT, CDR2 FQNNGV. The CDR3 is CASSLMERETGTQYF. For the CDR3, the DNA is TGTGCCAGCAGCTTAATGGAGAGAGAGACAGGTACGCAGTATTTT. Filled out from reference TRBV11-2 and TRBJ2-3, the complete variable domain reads EAGVAQSPRYKIIEKRQSVAFWCNPISGHATLYWYQQILGQGPKLLIQFQNNGVVDDSQLPKDRFSAERLKGVDSTLKIQPAKLEDSAVYLCASSLMERETGTQYFGPGTRLTVL.

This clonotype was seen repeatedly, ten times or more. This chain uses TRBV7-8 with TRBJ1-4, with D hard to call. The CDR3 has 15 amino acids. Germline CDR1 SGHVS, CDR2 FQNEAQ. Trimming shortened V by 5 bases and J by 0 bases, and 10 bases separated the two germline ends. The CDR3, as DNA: TGTGCCAGCAGCCCGAGGCGGGCAACTAATGAAAAACTGTTTTTT. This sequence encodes CASSPRRATNEKLFF. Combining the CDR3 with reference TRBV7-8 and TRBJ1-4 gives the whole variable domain GAGVSQSPRYKVAKRGQDVALRCDPISGHVSLFWYQQALGQGPEFLTYFQNEAQLDKSGLPSDRFFAERPEGSVSTLKIQRTQQEDSAVYLCASSPRRATNEKLFFGSGTQLSVL.

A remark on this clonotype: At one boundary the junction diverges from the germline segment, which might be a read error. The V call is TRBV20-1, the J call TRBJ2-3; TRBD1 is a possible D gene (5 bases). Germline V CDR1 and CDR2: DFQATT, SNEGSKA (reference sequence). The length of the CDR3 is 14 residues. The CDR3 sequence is CSALGAFSTGTQYF. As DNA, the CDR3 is TGCAGTGCTCTAGGGGCATTTAGCACAGGTACGCAGTATTTT.

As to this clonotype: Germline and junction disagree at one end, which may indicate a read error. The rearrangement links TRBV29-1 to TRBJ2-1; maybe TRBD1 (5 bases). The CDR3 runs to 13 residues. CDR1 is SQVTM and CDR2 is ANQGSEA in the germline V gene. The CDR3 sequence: CRVDRGSHNEQFF. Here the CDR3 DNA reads TGCAGGGTTGATAGGGGTTCCCACAATGAGCAGTTCTTC.

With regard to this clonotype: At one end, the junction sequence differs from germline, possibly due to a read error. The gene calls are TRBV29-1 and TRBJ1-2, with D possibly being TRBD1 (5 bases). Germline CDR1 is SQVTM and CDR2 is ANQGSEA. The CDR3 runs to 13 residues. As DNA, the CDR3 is TGCAGCGTTGACATAGGGGCTCTCTATGGCTACACATTC. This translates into CSVDIGALYGYTF.

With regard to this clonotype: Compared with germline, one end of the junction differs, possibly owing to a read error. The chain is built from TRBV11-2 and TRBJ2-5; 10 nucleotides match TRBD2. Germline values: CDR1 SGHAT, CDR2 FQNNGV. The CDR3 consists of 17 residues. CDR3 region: CASSHELAGSPQEIQYF. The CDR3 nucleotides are TGTGCCAGCAGCCACGAACTAGCGGGGAGCCCCCAAGAGATCCAGTACTTC. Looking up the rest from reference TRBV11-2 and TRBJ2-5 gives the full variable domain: EAGVAQSPRYKIIEKRQSVAFWCNPISGHATLYWYQQILGQGPKLLIQFQNNGVVDDSQLPKDRFSAERLKGVDSTLKIQPAKLEDSAVYLCASSHELAGSPQEIQYFGPGTRLLVL.

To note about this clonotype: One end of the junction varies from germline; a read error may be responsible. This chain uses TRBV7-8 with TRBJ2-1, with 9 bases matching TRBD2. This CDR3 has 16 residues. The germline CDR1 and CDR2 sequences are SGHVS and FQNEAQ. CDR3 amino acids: CASSLVASGINNEQFF. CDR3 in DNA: TGTGCCAGTAGCTTAGTGGCTAGCGGGATTAACAATGAGCAGTTCTTC.

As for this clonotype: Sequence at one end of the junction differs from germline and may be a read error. The CDR3 sequence: CTSNCPDTDTQYF. The CDR3 nucleotides are TGTACCAGCAATTGCCCCGACACAGATACGCAGTATTTT. The gene calls are TRBV6-5 and TRBJ2-3; D unresolved. Germline V gene lookup returns CDR1 MNHEY and CDR2 SVGAGI. The CDR3 covers 13 residues.

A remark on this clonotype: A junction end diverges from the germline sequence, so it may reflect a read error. The CDR3 nucleotides read TGCAGCGTTGATCCCAACACAGATACGCAATATTTT. It codes for CSVDPNTDTQYF. The rearrangement links TRBV29-1 to TRBJ2-3, with D unclear. This CDR3 comprises 12 residues. CDR1 and CDR2 (germline): SQVTM, ANQGSEA.

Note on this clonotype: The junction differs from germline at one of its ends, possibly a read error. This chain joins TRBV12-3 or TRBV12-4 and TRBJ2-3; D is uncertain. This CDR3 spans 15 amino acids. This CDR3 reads CASSLEGGTTDMQYF. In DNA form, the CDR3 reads TGTGCCAGCAGTTTAGAGGGCGGAACAACAGATATGCAGTATTTT.

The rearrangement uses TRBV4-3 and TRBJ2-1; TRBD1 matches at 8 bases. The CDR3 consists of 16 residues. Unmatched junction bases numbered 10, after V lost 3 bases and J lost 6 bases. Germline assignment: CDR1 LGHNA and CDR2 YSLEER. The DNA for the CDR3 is TGCGCCAGCAGCCACATGCCTGGGACAGGCGCCAATGAGCAGTTCTTC. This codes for CASSHMPGTGANEQFF.

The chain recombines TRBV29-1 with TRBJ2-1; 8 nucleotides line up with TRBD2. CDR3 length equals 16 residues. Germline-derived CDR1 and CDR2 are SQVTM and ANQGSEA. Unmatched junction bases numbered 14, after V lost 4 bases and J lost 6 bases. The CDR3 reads CSVAGPGGPYSNEQFF. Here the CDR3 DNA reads TGCAGCGTTGCTGGGCCGGGAGGGCCGTACAGCAATGAGCAGTTCTTC.

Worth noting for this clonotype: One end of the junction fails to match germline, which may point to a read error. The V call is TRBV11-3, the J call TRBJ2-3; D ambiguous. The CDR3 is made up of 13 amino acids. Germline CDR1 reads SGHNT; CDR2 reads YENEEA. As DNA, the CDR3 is TGTGCCAGCAGAAAGAGCCAAGGAGATACGAAGCATTTT. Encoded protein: CASRKSQGDTKHF.

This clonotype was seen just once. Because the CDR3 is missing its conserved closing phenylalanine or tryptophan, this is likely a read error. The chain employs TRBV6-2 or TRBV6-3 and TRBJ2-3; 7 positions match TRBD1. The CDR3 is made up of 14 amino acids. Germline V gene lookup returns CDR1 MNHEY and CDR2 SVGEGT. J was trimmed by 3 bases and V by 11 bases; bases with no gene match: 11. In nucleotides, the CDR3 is TGTGCCGGCAAGCGGACAGGTCCTACAGATACGCAGTATCTT. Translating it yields CAGKRTGPTDTQYL.

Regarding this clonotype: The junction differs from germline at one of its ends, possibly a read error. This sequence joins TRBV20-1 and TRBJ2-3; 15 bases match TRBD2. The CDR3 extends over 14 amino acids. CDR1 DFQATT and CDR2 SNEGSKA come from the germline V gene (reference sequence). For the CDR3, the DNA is TGTAGTATTGGACTAGCGGGAGGGTCTGATACGCAGTATTTT. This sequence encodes CSIGLAGGSDTQYF.

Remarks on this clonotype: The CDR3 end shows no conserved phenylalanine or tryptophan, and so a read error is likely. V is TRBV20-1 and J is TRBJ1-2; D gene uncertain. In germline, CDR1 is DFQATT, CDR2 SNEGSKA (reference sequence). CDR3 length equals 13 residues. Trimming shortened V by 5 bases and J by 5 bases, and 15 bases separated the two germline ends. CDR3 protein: CSASPGGYYGYTL. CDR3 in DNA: TGCAGTGCTTCACCCGGCGGCTATTATGGCTACACCCTC.

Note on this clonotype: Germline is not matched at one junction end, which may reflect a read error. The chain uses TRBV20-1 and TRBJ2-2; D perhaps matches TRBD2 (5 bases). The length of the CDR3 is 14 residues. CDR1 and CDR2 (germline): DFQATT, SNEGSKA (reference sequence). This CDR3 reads CSASLTLNIGELFF. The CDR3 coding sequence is TGCAGTGCTTCCCTGACGCTAAACATCGGGGAGTTGTTTTTT.

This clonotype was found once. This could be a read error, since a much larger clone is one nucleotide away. The CDR3 coding sequence is TGTGCCAGCAGTATGGACAGGGAATATGAGCAGTTCTTC. Translating gives CASSMDREYEQFF. V is TRBV6-1 and J is TRBJ2-1; TRBD1 aligns across 8 bases. The trim removed 5 bases at V and 8 bases at J, leaving 5 bases unmatched. The CDR3 totals 13 residues. Germline CDR1 and CDR2: MNHNS and SASEGT.

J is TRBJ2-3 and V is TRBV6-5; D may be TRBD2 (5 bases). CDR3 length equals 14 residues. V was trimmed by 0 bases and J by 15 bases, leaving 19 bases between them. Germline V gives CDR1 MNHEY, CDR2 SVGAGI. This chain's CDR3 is CASSYSPSTYMQYF. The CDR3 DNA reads TGTGCCAGCAGTTACTCTCCTAGCACCTATATGCAATATTTT.